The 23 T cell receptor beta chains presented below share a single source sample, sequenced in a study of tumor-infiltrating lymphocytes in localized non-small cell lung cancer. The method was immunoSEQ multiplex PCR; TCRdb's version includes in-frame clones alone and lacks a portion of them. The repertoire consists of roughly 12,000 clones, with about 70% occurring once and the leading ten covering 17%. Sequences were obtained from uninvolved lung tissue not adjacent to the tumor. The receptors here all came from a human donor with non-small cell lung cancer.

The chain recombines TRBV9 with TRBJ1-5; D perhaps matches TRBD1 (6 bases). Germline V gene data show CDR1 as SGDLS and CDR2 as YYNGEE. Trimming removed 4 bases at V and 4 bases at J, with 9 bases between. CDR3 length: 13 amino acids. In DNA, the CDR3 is TGTGCCAGCAGCAAGGGGGGGAATCAGCCCCAGCATTTT. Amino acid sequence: CASSKGGNQPQHF.

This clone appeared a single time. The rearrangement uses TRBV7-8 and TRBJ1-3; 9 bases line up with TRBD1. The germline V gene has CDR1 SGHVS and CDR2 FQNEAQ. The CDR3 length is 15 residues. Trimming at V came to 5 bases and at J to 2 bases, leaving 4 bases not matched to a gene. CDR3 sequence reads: CASSPGQGAGNTIYF. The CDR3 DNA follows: TGTGCCAGCAGCCCGGGACAGGGTGCTGGAAACACCATATATTTT.

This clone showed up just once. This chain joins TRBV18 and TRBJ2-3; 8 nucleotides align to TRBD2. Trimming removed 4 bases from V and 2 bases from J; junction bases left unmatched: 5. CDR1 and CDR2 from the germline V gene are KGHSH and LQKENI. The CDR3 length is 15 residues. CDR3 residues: CASSQAGDDTDTQYF. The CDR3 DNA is TGTGCCAGCTCACAAGCGGGGGACGACACAGATACGCAGTATTTT.

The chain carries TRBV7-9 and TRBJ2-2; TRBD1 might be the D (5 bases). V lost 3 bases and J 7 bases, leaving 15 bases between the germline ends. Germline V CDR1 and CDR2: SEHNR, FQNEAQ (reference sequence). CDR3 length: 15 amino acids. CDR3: CASSFGQSRNGELFF. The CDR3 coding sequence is TGTGCCAGCAGCTTTGGACAAAGTCGAAACGGGGAGCTGTTTTTT.

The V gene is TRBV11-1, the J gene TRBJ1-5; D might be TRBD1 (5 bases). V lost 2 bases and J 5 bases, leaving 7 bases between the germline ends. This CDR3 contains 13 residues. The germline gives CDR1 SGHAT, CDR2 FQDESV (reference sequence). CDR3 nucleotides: TGTGCCAGCAGCTTACAGGGTCATCAGCCCCAGCATTTT. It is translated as CASSLQGHQPQHF.

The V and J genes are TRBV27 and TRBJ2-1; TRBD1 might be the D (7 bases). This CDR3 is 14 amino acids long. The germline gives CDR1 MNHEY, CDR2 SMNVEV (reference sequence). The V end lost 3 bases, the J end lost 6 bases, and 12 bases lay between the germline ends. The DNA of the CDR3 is TGTGCCAGCAGTTTCAGACAGGGAGGCAATGAGCAGTTCTTC. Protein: CASSFRQGGNEQFF.

CDR3 in amino acids: CASSLGGGYEQYF. CDR3 sequence (DNA): TGTGCCAGCAGCTTAGGAGGAGGCTACGAGCAGTACTTC. The chain has TRBV11-2 and TRBJ2-7; tentative D call: TRBD2 (5 bases). Germline V gene sequence: CDR1 SGHAT, CDR2 FQNNGV. The CDR3 covers 13 residues. Between the trimmed V and J ends, which lost 1 base and 3 bases, there was a span of 7 bases.

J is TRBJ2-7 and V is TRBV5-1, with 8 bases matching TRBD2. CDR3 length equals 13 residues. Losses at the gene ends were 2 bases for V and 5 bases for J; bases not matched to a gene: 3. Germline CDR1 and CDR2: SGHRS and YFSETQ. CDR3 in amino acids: CASSFGTSDEQYF. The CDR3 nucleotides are TGCGCCAGCAGCTTCGGGACTAGTGACGAGCAGTACTTC.

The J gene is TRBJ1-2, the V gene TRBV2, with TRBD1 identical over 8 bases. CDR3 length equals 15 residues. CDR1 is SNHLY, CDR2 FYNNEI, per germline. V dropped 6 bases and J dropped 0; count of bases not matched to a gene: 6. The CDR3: CASRATGGANYGYTF. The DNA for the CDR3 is TGTGCCAGCAGGGCCACAGGGGGGGCTAACTATGGCTACACCTTC.

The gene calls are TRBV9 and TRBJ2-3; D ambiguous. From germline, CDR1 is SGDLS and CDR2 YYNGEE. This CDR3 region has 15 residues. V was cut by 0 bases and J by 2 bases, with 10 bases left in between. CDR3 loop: CASSVAVDSTDTQYF. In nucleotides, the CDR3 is TGTGCCAGCAGCGTAGCGGTAGATTCCACAGATACGCAGTATTTT.

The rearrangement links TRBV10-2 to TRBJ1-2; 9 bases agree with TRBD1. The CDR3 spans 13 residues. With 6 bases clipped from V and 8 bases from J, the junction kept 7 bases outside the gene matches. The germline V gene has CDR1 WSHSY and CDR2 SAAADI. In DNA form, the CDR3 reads TGCGCCAGCAGCAGACAGGGGGAAGGGGGCTACACCTTC. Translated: CASSRQGEGGYTF.

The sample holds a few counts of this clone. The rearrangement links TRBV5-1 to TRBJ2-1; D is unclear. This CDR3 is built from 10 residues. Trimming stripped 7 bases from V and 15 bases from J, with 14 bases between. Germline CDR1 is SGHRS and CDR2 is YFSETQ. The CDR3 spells CASGDTVPFF. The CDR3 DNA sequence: TGCGCCAGCGGTGACACCGTTCCGTTCTTC.

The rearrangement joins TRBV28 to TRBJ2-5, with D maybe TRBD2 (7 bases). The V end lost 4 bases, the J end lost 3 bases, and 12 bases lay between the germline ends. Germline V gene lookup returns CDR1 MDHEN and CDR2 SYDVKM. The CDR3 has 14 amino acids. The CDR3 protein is CASSSQGGEETQYF. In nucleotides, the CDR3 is TGTGCCAGCAGTTCTCAAGGGGGGGAAGAGACCCAGTACTTC.

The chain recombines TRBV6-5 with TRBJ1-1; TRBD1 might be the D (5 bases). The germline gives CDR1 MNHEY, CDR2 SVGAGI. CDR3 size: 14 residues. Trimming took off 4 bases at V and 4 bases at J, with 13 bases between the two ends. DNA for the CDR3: TGTGCCAGCAGTTGGAGGGGCGTAGGCACTGAAGCTTTCTTT. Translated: CASSWRGVGTEAFF.

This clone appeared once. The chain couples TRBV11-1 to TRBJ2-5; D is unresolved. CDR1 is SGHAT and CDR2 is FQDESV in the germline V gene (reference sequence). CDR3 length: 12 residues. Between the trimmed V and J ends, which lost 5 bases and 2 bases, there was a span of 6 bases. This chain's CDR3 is CASSRPQETQYF. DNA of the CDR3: TGTGCCAGCAGCAGACCTCAAGAGACCCAGTACTTC.

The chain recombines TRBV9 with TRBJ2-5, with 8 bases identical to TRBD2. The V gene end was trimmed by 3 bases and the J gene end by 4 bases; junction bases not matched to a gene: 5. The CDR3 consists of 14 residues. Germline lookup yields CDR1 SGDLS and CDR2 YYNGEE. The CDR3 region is CASSASGSGETQYF. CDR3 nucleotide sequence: TGTGCCAGCAGCGCGAGCGGGAGTGGAGAGACCCAGTACTTC.

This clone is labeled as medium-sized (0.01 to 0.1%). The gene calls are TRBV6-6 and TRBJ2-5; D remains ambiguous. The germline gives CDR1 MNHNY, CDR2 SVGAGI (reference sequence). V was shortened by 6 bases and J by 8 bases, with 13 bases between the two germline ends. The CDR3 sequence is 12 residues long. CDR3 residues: CASSQALETQYF. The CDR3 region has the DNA TGTGCCAGCAGCCAAGCTTTGGAAACCCAGTACTTC.

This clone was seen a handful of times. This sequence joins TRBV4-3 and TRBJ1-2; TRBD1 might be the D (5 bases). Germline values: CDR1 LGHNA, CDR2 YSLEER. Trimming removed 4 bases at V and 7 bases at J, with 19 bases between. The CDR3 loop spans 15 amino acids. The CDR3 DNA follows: TGCGCCAGCAGCCCGCGACTTACCGGGGGGTTTGGCTACACCTTC. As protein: CASSPRLTGGFGYTF.

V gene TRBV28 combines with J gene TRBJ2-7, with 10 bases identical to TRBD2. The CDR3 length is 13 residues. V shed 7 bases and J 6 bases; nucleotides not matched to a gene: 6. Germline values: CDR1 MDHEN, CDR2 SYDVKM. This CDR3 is CASKRLAGVEQYF. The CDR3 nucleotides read TGTGCCAGCAAAAGGCTAGCGGGAGTCGAGCAGTACTTC.

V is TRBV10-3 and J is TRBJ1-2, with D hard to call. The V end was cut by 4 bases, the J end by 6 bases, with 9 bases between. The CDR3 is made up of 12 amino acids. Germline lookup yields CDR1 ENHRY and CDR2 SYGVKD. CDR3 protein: CAISATVDGYTF. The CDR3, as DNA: TGTGCCATCAGTGCGACTGTAGATGGCTACACCTTC.

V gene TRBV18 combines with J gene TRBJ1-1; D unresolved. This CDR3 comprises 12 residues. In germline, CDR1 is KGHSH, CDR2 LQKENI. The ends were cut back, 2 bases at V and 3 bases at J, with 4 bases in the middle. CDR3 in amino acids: CASSPGDTEAFF. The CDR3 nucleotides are TGTGCCAGCTCACCAGGGGACACTGAAGCTTTCTTT.

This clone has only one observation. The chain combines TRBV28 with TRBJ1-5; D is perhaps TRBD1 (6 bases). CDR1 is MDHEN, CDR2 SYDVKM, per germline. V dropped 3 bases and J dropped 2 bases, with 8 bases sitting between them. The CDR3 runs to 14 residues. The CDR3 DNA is TGTGCCAGCAGTTTCGCAGGGGGCAATCAGCCCCAGCATTTT. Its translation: CASSFAGGNQPQHF.

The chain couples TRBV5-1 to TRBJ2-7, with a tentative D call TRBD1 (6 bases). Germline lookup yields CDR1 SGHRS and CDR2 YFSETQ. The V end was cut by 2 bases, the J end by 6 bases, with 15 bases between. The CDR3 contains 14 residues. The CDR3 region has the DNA TGCGCCAGCAGCTTCGCGCCAGGGGCCGGCGAGCAGTACTTC. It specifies CASSFAPGAGEQYF.